This TCR beta chain was identified during a study of regulatory T cells in long-lasting Graves disease. Relying on iRepertoire HTBI primers and Arm-PCR of CDR3 regions, the team built TCR beta libraries. TCRdb processed the multiplex PCR reads anew with MiXCR; each CDR3 protein has one entry. The sample includes approximately 400,000 distinct CDR3 sequences, around 20% of them seen just once. Described time point: persistent/refractory GD, antithyroid drugs over 5 years with positive TRAb. With RNA extracted from PBMCs as input, the TCR library was made. Those enrolled as patients came out of an endocrinology department in Xi'an, China. This clonotype was recorded a few times. This TCR was sampled from a female donor with Graves disease. The sequenced sample was peripheral blood mononuclear cells (PBMCs), obtained when the disease was refractory, from a patient treated with antithyroid drugs.

The DNA for the CDR3 is TGCAGTGCTAGCAGGGACAATAATTCACCCCTCCACTTT. It translates to CSASRDNNSPLHF. J is TRBJ1-6 and V is TRBV20-1, with D maybe TRBD1 (6 bases). CDR1 and CDR2 from the germline V gene are DFQATT and SNEGSKA (reference sequence). The CDR3 sequence is 13 residues long. Trimming removed 3 bases from V and 5 bases from J, with 8 bases in between.